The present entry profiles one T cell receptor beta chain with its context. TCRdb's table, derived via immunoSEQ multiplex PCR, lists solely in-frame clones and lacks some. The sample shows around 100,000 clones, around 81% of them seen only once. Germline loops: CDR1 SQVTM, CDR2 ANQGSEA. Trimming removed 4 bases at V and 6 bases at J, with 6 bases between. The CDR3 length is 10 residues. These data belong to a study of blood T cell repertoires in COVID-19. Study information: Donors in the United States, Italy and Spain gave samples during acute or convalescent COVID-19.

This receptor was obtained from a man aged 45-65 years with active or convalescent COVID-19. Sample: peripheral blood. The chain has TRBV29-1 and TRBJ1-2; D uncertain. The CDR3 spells CSVVQDGYTF. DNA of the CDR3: TGCAGCGTTGTTCAGGATGGCTACACCTTC. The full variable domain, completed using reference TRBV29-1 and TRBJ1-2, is SAVISQKPSRDICQRGTSLTIQCQVDSQVTMMFWYRQQPGQSLTLIATANQGSEATYESGFVIDKFPISRPNLTFSTLTVSNMSPEDSSIYLCSVVQDGYTFGSGTRLTVV.